The T cell receptor beta chain described here comes from a study of CD8+ T cells in alopecia areata. V was shortened by 3 bases and J by 2 bases, with 5 bases between the two germline ends. The germline V gene encodes CDR1 KGHSH and CDR2 LQKENI. This CDR3 spans 12 amino acids. As for treatment: oral pan-JAK inhibitor, 5-10 mg twice daily. It was from alopecia areata patients that lesional scalp punch biopsies and peripheral blood were collected. The researchers isolated CD4+ and CD8+ T cells from PBMCs by sorting. Reverse transcribed after extraction, RNA yielded cDNA as the sequencing template. TCRdb's copy holds only in-frame clones and misses some; the assay was immunoSEQ multiplex PCR. Of fewer than 250,000 clones in the sample, over 40% were seen once. This clone was counted only a few times. Other DNA sequences in the sample encode the same CDR3.

This TCR derives from a human donor with alopecia areata. The input for sequencing was CD4+ T cells sorted from blood, taken around week 37, from a patient treated with tofacitinib. This chain connects TRBV18 to TRBJ2-7, with D possibly being TRBD1 (5 bases). DNA for the CDR3: TGTGCCAGCTCACCGGGGCCCTACGAGCAGTACTTC. This encodes CASSPGPYEQYF.